The 13 T cell receptor beta chains presented below share a single source sample, sequenced in a study of blood T cell repertoires in COVID-19. The table came from immunoSEQ multiplex PCR; TCRdb's copy has only in-frame clones and leaves some out. The sample carries roughly 250,000 clones, roughly 88% recorded once. The sequencing sample was made of peripheral blood. The receptors were gathered from a woman in her thirties or forties who had recovered from COVID-19.

V is TRBV5-4 and J is TRBJ2-3; the D gene is possibly TRBD1 (5 bases). The CDR3 is made up of 13 amino acids. V was clipped by 0 bases and J by 4 bases, with 6 bases between them. CDR1 is SGHNT and CDR2 is YYREEE in the germline V gene (reference sequence). The CDR3: CASSLGGADTQYF. CDR3 nucleotides: TGTGCCAGCAGCTTGGGGGGCGCAGATACGCAGTATTTT. The full variable domain, rest sourced from reference TRBV5-4 and TRBJ2-3, is ETGVTQSPTHLIKTRGQQVTLRCSSQSGHNTVSWYQQALGQGPQFIFQYYREEENGRGNFPPRFSGLQFPNYSSELNVNALELDDSALYLCASSLGGADTQYFGPGTRLTVL.

The V call is TRBV6-5, the J call TRBJ2-7; 11 bases are shared with TRBD1. CDR3 size: 14 residues. Losses at the gene ends were 6 bases for V and 6 bases for J; bases not matched to a gene: 7. Germline V gene data show CDR1 as MNHEY and CDR2 as SVGAGI. CDR3 sequence: CASRLGQGAGEQYF. For the CDR3, the DNA is TGTGCCAGCAGGCTTGGACAGGGGGCGGGCGAGCAGTACTTC.

The chain is built from TRBV7-9 and TRBJ1-3, with D maybe TRBD1 (5 bases). CDR3 length: 16 amino acids. The V and J ends lost 5 bases and 0 bases respectively, with 14 bases between them. Germline-derived CDR1 and CDR2 are SEHNR and FQNEAQ (reference sequence). CDR3 DNA sequence: TGTGCCAGCAGCCAGAGGGGAGGGGTCTCTGGAAACACCATATATTTT. Translating it yields CASSQRGGVSGNTIYF.

This clone came up once. The V call is TRBV5-1, the J call TRBJ2-6; D gene unclear. The CDR3 is 14 amino acids. The germline gives CDR1 SGHRS, CDR2 YFSETQ. V lost 6 bases, J lost 0 bases, and 7 bases lay in between. The CDR3: CASTPLSGANVLTF. CDR3 DNA: TGCGCCAGCACCCCCCTCTCTGGGGCCAACGTCCTGACTTTC.

The chain recombines TRBV6-5 with TRBJ1-2; a possible D gene is TRBD1 (6 bases). Germline V CDR1 and CDR2: MNHEY, SVGAGI. The CDR3 contains 13 residues. Trimming took off 6 bases at V and 2 bases at J, with 10 bases between the two ends. DNA of the CDR3: TGTGCCAGCAGAGGGCAGGGGAACTATGGCTACACCTTC. Its translation is CASRGQGNYGYTF.

The rearrangement uses TRBV19 and TRBJ2-1, with 8 bases aligning to TRBD2. Unmatched junction bases numbered 6, after V lost 5 bases and J lost 0 bases. CDR1 is LNHDA and CDR2 is SQIVND in the germline V gene (reference sequence). The CDR3 consists of 16 residues. The CDR3 nucleotides read TGTGCCAGTAGTCCGGGAGGGGGACCCTCCTACAATGAGCAGTTCTTC. The encoded protein is CASSPGGGPSYNEQFF.

The chain carries TRBV6-5 and TRBJ1-2; 7 bases match TRBD1. The length of the CDR3 is 16 residues. The germline V gene has CDR1 MNHEY and CDR2 SVGAGI. The junction had 11 bases not matched to a gene; V was cut back by 4 bases and J by 3 bases. CDR3 bases: TGTGCCAGCAGTTCCACGCCCCGACAGGGTTACTATGGCTACACCTTC. Protein sequence: CASSSTPRQGYYGYTF.

J is TRBJ1-5 and V is TRBV7-2, with D tentatively TRBD1 (5 bases). Trimming pared 3 bases from V and 7 bases from J, leaving 22 bases between. This CDR3 has 17 amino acids. The germline V gene encodes CDR1 SGHTA and CDR2 FQGNSA. The CDR3: CASSLLNSINGGQPQHF. CDR3 nucleotides: TGTGCCAGCAGCTTGCTAAACAGCATTAACGGGGGGCAGCCCCAGCATTTT.

V gene TRBV25-1 combines with J gene TRBJ2-3, with 9 positions matching TRBD2. Germline CDR1 and CDR2: MGHDK and SYGVNS. With V trimmed by 1 base and J by 1 base, 3 bases remained unmatched. CDR3 length: 16 amino acids. The CDR3 nucleotides are TGTGCCAGCAGTGAATTTAAGCGGGGGGGCACAGATACGCAGTATTTT. Its protein product is CASSEFKRGGTDTQYF. Based on the CDR3 plus reference TRBV25-1 and TRBJ2-3, the full variable domain is EADIYQTPRYLVIGTGKKITLECSQTMGHDKMYWYQQDPGMELHLIHYSYGVNSTEKGDLSSESTVSRIRTEHFPLTLESARPSHTSQYLCASSEFKRGGTDTQYFGPGTRLTVL.

The V and J genes are TRBV12-3 or TRBV12-4 and TRBJ1-4, with D hard to call. The CDR3 runs 12 residues. V lost 2 bases to trimming and J lost 8 bases, with 6 bases between them. The CDR3 DNA sequence: TGTGCCAGCAGTTTATCGAGGGAAAAACTGTTTTTT. This sequence encodes CASSLSREKLFF.

This chain uses TRBV18 with TRBJ1-4; D remains ambiguous. V lost 2 bases and J 2 bases, leaving 6 bases between the germline ends. The CDR3 is 14 residues long. Germline V gives CDR1 KGHSH, CDR2 LQKENI. In nucleotides, the CDR3 is TGTGCCAGCTCACCAATACAGACTAATGAAAAACTGTTTTTT. Residues: CASSPIQTNEKLFF.

This rearrangement joins TRBV2 to TRBJ2-7; D might be TRBD2 (6 bases). Trimming shortened V by 3 bases and J by 0 bases, and 12 bases separated the two germline ends. CDR1 and CDR2 from the germline V gene are SNHLY and FYNNEI. This CDR3 region has 15 residues. The CDR3 region is CASSEWGDRSYEQYF. The DNA for the CDR3 is TGTGCCAGCAGTGAGTGGGGGGACCGCTCCTACGAGCAGTACTTC.

This chain uses TRBV19 with TRBJ2-2, with 7 positions matching TRBD2. Trimming removed 1 base from V and 4 bases from J; junction bases left unmatched: 0. The germline gives CDR1 LNHDA, CDR2 SQIVND (reference sequence). The CDR3 sequence is 14 residues long. This CDR3 is CASSIGGSTGELFF. CDR3 DNA: TGTGCCAGTAGTATAGGCGGGAGCACCGGGGAGCTGTTTTTT. The full variable domain, with the rest looked up from reference TRBV19 and TRBJ2-2, is DGGITQSPKYLFRKEGQNVTLSCEQNLNHDAMYWYRQDPGQGLRLIYYSQIVNDFQKGDIAEGYSVSREKKESFPLTVTSAQKNPTAFYLCASSIGGSTGELFFGEGSRLTVL.